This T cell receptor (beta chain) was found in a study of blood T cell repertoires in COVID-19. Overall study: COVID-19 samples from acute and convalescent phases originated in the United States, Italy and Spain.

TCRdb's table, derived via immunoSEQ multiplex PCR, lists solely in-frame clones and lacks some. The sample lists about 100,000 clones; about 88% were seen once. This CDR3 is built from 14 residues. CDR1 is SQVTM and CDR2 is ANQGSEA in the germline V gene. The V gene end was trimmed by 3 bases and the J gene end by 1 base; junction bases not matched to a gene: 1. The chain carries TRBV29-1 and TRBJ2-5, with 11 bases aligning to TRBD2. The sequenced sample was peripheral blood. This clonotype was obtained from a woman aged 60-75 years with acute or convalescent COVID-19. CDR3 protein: CSVETSGIQETQYF. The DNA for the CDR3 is TGCAGCGTTGAGACTAGCGGGATCCAAGAGACCCAGTACTTC.